This T cell receptor (beta chain) was documented in a study of tissue T cells after allogeneic stem cell transplantation. This clone appeared a few times. What it recognizes is unknown. Genes and germline are mouse. The read halts 1 residue ahead of the CDR3 end, with the missing end drawn from the germline J gene. Described time point: mouse harvest day 14 after allogeneic transplant. The graft held 10^6 splenic CD5+ T cells and 10^7 T-cell-depleted bone marrow cells. Method: immunoSEQ multiplex PCR; TCRdb's copy keeps in-frame clones and lacks some. The table records 700 or so clones, just over 45% of them present only once. Overall study results and limits: Motif-based clustering found tissue-specific repertoire signatures shared across patients, though few clones were shared.

Trimming removed 0 bases at V and 4 bases at J, with 6 bases between. The length of the CDR3 is 14 residues. Germline assignment: CDR1 SGHSA and CDR2 FRNQAP. The sequence was collected from a female BALB/c mouse given C57BL/6 T cells with graft-versus-host disease after an allogeneic hematopoietic cell transplant. The chain combines TRBV16 with TRBJ2-2; no clear D gene. The sample comprised liver tissue. The CDR3 bases that were read are TGTGCAAGCAGCTTAGATGCTCCCACCGGGCAGCTCTAC. This translates into CASSLDAPTGQLY. The full-length CDR3 reads as CASSLDAPTGQLYF.